This T cell receptor (beta chain) was captured in a study of T cell repertoires in cytomegalovirus infection. Notes on this clonotype: What it binds is unknown.

TCRdb called the reads again in MiXCR, with one record for every CDR3 protein. The data show about 890,000 distinct CDR3 sequences, about a third seen once. From germline, CDR1 is LNHDA and CDR2 SQIVND (reference sequence). Trimming removed 3 bases from V and 6 bases from J; junction bases left unmatched: 7. The CDR3 consists of 14 residues. This chain joins TRBV19 and TRBJ1-1; 7 bases line up with TRBD1. This receptor was obtained from a human donor in good health (CMV status not recorded). Some clones in this sample may be carry-over from other donors' samples. The sequencing here drew on cultured CD8+ T cells from PBMCs, taken from culture after CMV antigen stimulation. CDR3 DNA sequence: TGTGCCAGTAGTATTACAGGGAGGGGGCCTGAAGCTTTCTTT. Its translation: CASSITGRGPEAFF.